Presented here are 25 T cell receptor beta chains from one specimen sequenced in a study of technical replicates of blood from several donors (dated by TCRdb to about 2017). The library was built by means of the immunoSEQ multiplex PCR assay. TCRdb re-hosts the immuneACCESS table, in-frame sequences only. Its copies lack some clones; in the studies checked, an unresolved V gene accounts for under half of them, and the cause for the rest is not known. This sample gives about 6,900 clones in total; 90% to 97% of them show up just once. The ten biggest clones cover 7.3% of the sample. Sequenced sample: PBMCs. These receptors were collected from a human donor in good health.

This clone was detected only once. As DNA, the CDR3 is TGTGCCAGCAGTGAATATTCGGGACAGGGGGCTTCTGAAGGGGAGCTGTTTTTT. Protein: CASSEYSGQGASEGELFF. The chain joins TRBV25-1 to TRBJ2-2, with 12 bases fitting TRBD1. CDR3 length equals 18 residues. V gave up 0 bases and J gave up 8 bases; unmatched junction bases: 10. CDR1 and CDR2 from the germline V gene are MGHDK and SYGVNS.

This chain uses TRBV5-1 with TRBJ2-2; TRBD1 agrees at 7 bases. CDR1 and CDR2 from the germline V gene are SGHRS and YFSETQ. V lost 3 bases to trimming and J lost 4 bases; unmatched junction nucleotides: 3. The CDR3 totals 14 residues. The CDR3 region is CASSSGQLTGELFF. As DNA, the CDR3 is TGCGCCAGCAGCTCGGGACAGCTCACCGGGGAGCTGTTTTTT.

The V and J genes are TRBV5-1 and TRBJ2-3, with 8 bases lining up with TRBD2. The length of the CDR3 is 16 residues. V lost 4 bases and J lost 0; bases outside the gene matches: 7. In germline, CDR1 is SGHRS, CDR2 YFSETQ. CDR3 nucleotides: TGCGCCAGCAGCCCGGGTGCTAGCGGGAGCACAGATACGCAGTATTTT. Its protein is CASSPGASGSTDTQYF.

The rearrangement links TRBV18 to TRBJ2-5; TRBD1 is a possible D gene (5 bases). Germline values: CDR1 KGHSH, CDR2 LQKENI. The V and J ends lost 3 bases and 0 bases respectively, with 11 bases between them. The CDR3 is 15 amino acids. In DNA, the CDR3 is TGTGCCAGCTCACCGACCCAGGGATACCAAGAGACCCAGTACTTC. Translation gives CASSPTQGYQETQYF.

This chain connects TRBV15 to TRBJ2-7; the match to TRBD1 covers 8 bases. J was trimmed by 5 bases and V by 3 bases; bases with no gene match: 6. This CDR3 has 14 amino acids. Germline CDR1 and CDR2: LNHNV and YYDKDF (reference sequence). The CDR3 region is CATSRGDRGHEQYF. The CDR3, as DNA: TGTGCCACCAGCAGGGGTGACAGGGGCCACGAGCAGTACTTC.

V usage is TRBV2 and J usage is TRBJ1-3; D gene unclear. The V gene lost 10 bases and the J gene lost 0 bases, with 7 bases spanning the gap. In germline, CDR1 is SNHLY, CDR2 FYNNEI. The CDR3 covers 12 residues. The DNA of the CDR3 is TGTGCCATCGGAGGCTCTGGAAACACCATATATTTT. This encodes CAIGGSGNTIYF.

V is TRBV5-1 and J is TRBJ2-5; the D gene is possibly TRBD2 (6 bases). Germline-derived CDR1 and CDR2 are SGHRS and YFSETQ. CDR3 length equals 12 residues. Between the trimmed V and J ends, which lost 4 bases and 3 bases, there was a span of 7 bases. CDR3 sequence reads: CASSQREETQYF. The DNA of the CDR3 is TGCGCCAGCAGCCAGCGGGAAGAGACCCAGTACTTC.

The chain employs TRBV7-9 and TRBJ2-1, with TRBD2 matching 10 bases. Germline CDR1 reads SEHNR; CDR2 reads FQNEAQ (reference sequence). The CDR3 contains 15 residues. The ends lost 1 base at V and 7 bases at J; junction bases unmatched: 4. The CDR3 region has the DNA TGTGCCAGCAGCTTAGAAGGGACTAGCGCTAATGAGCAGTTCTTC. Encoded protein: CASSLEGTSANEQFF.

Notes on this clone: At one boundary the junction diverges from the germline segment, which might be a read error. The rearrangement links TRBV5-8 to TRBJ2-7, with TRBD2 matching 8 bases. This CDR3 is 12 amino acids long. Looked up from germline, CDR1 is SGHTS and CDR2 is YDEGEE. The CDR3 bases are TGTGCCAGCAGCTCAGGCCGGACTAGCTTGGCTTTC. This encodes CASSSGRTSLAF.

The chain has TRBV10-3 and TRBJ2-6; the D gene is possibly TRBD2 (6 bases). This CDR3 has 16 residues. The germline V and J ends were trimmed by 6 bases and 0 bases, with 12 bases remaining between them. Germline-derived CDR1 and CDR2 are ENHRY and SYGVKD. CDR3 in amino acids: CAISPGLNSGANVLTF. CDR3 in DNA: TGTGCCATCAGCCCGGGACTGAACTCTGGGGCCAACGTCCTGACTTTC.

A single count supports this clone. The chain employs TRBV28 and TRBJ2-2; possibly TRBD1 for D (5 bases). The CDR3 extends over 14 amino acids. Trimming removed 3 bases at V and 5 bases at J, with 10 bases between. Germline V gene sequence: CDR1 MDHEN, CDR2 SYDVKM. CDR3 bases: TGTGCCAGCAGTTTGGGGCAGATAACCGGGGAGCTGTTTTTT. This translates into CASSLGQITGELFF.

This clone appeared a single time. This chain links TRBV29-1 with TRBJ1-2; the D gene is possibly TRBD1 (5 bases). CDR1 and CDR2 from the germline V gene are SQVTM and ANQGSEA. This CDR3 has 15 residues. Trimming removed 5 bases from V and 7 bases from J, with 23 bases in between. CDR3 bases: TGCAGCGTTCCAACACCGGGACTGATCTCGGGTGGCTACACCTTC. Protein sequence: CSVPTPGLISGGYTF.

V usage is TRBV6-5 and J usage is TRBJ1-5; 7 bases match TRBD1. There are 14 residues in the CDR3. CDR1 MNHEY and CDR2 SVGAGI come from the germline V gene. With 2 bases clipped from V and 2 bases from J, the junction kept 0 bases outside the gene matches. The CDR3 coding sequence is TGTGCCAGCAGTTACGGACAGGGCAATCAGCCCCAGCATTTT. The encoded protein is CASSYGQGNQPQHF.

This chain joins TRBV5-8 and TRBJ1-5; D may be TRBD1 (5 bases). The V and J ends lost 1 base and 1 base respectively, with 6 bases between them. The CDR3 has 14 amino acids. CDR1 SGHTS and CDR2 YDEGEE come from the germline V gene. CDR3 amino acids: CASSLYRSNQPQHF. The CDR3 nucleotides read TGTGCCAGCAGCTTGTACAGGAGCAATCAGCCCCAGCATTTT.

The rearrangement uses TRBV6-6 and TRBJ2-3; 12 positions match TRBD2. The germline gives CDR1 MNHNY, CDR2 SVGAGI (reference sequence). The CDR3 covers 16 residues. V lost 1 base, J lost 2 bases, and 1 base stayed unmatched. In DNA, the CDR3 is TGTGCCAGCAGTTACTGGACTAGCGGGAACACAGATACGCAGTATTTT. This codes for CASSYWTSGNTDTQYF.

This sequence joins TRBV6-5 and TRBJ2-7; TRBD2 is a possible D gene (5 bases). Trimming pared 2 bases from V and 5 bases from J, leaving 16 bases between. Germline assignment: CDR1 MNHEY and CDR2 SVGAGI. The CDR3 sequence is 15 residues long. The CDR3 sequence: CASSYRGTRADEQYF. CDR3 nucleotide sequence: TGTGCCAGCAGTTACCGTGGAACTAGGGCAGACGAGCAGTACTTC.

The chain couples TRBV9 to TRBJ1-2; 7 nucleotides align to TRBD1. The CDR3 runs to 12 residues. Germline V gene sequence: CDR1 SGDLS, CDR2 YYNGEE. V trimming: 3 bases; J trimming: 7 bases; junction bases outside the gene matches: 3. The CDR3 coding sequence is TGTGCCAGCAGCGCAAACAGGGGTGGCTACACCTTC. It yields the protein CASSANRGGYTF.

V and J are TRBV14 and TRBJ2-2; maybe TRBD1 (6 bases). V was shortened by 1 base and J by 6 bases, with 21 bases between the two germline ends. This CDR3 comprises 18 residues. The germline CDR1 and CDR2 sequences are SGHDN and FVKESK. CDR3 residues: CASSQGRQGSLRPGELFF. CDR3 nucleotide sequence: TGTGCCAGCAGCCAAGGAAGGCAGGGGAGTTTGAGACCCGGGGAGCTGTTTTTT.

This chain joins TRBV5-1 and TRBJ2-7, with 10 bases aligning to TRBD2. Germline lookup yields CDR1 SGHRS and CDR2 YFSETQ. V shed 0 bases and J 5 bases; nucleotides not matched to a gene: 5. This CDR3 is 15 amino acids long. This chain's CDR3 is CASSLVGAGGHEQYF. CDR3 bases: TGCGCCAGCAGCTTGGTTGGAGCGGGAGGGCACGAGCAGTACTTC.

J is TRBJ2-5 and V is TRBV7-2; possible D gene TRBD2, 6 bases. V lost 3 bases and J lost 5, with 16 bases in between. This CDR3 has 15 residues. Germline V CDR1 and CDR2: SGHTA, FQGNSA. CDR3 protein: CASSLDGGFVETQYF. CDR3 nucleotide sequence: TGTGCCAGCAGCTTGGATGGGGGGTTTGTGGAGACCCAGTACTTC.

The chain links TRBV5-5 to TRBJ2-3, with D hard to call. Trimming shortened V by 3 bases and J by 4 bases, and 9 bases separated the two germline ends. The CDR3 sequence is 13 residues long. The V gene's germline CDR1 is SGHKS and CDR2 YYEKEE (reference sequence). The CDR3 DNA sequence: TGTGCCAGCAGCTCCGGTAGTGCAGATACGCAGTATTTT. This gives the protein CASSSGSADTQYF.

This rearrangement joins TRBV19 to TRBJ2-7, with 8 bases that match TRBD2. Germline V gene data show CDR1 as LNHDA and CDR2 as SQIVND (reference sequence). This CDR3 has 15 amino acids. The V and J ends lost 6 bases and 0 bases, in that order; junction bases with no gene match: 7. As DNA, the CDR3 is TGTGCCAGTAGCACGGGACTAGGTTTCTCCTACGAGCAGTACTTC. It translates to CASSTGLGFSYEQYF.

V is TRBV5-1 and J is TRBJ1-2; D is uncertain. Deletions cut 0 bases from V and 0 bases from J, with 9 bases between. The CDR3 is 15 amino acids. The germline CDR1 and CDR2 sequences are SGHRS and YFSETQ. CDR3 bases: TGCGCCAGCAGCTTGGTCGCAGATGCTAACTATGGCTACACCTTC. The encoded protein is CASSLVADANYGYTF.

The CDR3 protein is CAWSAQGTWGTGELFF. DNA of the CDR3: TGTGCCTGGAGTGCACAGGGGACTTGGGGCACCGGGGAGCTGTTTTTT. V gene TRBV30 combines with J gene TRBJ2-2, with a weak D call TRBD1 (7 bases). The CDR3 extends over 16 amino acids. V gave up 1 base and J gave up 4 bases, with 16 bases separating them. In germline, CDR1 is GTSNPN, CDR2 SVGIG (reference sequence). Combining the CDR3 with reference TRBV30 and TRBJ2-2 gives the whole variable domain SQTIHQWPATLVQPVGSPLSLECTVEGTSNPNLYWYRQAAGRGLQLLFYSVGIGQISSEVPQNLSASRPQDRQFILSSKKLLLSDSGFYLCAWSAQGTWGTGELFFGEGSRLTVL.

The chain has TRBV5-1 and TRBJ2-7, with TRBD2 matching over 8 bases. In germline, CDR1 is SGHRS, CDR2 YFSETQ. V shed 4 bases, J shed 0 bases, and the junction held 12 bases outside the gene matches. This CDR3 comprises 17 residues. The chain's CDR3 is CASSEGTSRKSSYEQYF. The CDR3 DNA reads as TGCGCCAGCAGCGAGGGGACTAGTCGTAAGAGCTCCTACGAGCAGTACTTC.